This TCR beta chain was retrieved from a study of T cell responses to AZD1222 COVID-19 vaccine. Findings and limits, study-wide: Sampling that yielded the repertoires occurred only after the peak T cell response.

Worth noting for this clone: Its antigen is as yet unknown.

The length of the CDR3 is 12 residues. Germline V gene sequence: CDR1 SGHRS, CDR2 YFSETQ. V was cut by 5 bases and J by 2 bases, with 6 bases left in between. The protocol was immunoSEQ multiplex PCR, while the TCRdb copy is restricted to in-frame clones and leaves out a portion. The data hold about 140,000 clones, with 80% to 90% observed a single time. The gene calls are TRBV5-1 and TRBJ2-3; unclear D gene. This TCR was recovered from an adult in good health. The material was peripheral blood, obtained on day 0 of AZD1222 vaccination. The CDR3 DNA reads TGCGCCAGCAGGGAAGACACAGATACGCAGTATTTT. Protein sequence: CASREDTDTQYF.